The clone carrying this T cell receptor (beta chain) has more than one count but fewer than ten. The time point was: patch test 2, 6 weeks after DPC sensitization. The treatment here: therapeutic diphenylcyclopropenone sensitization with weekly scalp DPC. RNA extraction used unfractionated whole blood as the source of total RNA. The sample originates from a study of human T cells and chemical hapten exposure. TCRdb fed the RACE reads into MiXCR, producing one record per CDR3 protein. The sample comprises tens of thousands of distinct CDR3 sequences, more than 9% of which are singletons, and around 15% rests with the top ten. The source of this sequence is a woman in her twenties or thirties with alopecia areata. Some clones in this sample may be carry-over from other donors' samples. The input for sequencing was whole blood, taken in connection with sensitization to the hapten diphenylcyclopropenone (DPC).

CDR3 in DNA: TGTGCCAGCAGTGGAGACCTGGGGGGCTATGGCTACACCTTC. Translation gives CASSGDLGGYGYTF. The chain has TRBV2 and TRBJ1-2; weak D call: TRBD1 (5 bases). CDR1 SNHLY and CDR2 FYNNEI come from the germline V gene. The CDR3 contains 14 residues. The V end was cut by 4 bases, the J end by 4 bases, with 13 bases between.